This TCR beta chain comes out of a study of T cells in Graves' hyperthyroidism and ophthalmopathy. Uncontrolled infection, other autoimmune disease, pregnancy or lactation disqualified patients from enrolment. This sample holds PBMCs from less than 11 ml fresh peripheral blood. Study-level findings and limits: The model forecast ophthalmopathy, anticipating it by a median roughly 6.5 months before onset. Ophthalmopathy was told apart from stable hyperthyroidism by a 13 V-J model.

This CDR3 has 12 residues. CDR1 and CDR2 from the germline V gene are DFQATT and SNEGSKA (reference sequence). As for this clonotype: Its matching antigen is unknown. At one boundary the junction diverges from the germline segment, which might be a read error.

Amplification of TCR beta CDR3 regions used RNA as the template. In the first-round RT-PCR of the TCR CDR3, the HTBI primer set was used. TCRdb analysed the multiplex PCR reads with MiXCR anew, one entry per CDR3 protein. The sample records about 250,000 distinct CDR3 sequences, around 22% being singletons. The specimen was blood. The V call is TRBV20-1, the J call TRBJ2-7, with a tentative D call TRBD1 (6 bases). This receptor was obtained from a man in his thirties or forties with Graves' ophthalmopathy. The CDR3, as DNA: TGCAGTACTAGGGACATAACCCACGAGCAGTACTTC. Protein: CSTRDITHEQYF.